This TCR beta chain was documented in a study of spatial heterogeneity in lung cancer (dated by TCRdb to between 2018 and 2021). Background on the whole study: More beta-chain than alpha-chain transcripts were consistently detected, likely reflecting higher beta-chain transcript abundance. In the raw uncorrected reads, each unique combination of TCR and UMI appeared on average more than ten times. In non-small cell lung cancer, the study made a quantitative comparison of TCR alpha and beta repertoires among multiple tumor regions, matched nontumor lung and blood. Nonsynonymous mutation counts, determined by whole-exome sequencing of tumor tissue, were related to features of the TCR repertoire. Both alpha and beta chains were TCR-sequenced in samples taken at surgery, namely 220 tumor regions, fewer than 85 matched nontumor lung samples and 55 to 60 PBMC samples.

On the study overall, not on this receptor specifically: Additional single-cell paired TCR alpha and beta sequencing was considered necessary to confirm, at a functional level, the hypothesis that regional TCRs recognize regional mutations. Ubiquitous expanded tumor TCRs showed up in blood more often at tumor resection than at routine follow-up.

Libraries were made using 5' RACE. TCRdb records NextSeq 500 as the sequencer. To allow correction of PCR and sequencing errors, the TCR library protocol tagged every TCR cDNA molecule with a unique molecular identifier. Under the source paper's analysis protocol: TCR identification, UMI-based error correction and CDR3 extraction were performed with Decombinator tools. Expanded TCRs were defined as those above a frequency of 2 per 1,000, corresponding to the top 1% of the tumor frequency distribution. Rényi diversity was computed with the R vegan package after subsampling each repertoire 100 times to 5,000 TCRs. CDR3 similarity networks were built from amino acid triplet string-kernel similarity, with CDR3s being connected when pairwise similarity was above 0.82. TCRdb applied fastp at Q25 and MiXCR to the public reads, then kept only in-frame beta chains. CDR3 protein sequences are deduplicated, and each keeps its most common genes and DNA. These V and J calls derive from TCRdb rather than the authors' analysis. In this sample the table shows about 50,000 distinct CDR3 sequences, about 7.6% of which occur a single time. The ten largest clonotypes hold about 13% of the sample.

Read against the paper, the sample's time point label means: sample taken at primary tumor resection. TCR sequencing used whole RNA extracted from tumor and nontumor lung tissue, or from cryopreserved PBMC samples, without cell sorting. The donors were 65 to 85 patients from the lung TRACERx cohort who had early-stage, untreated non-small cell lung cancer. A patient was chosen for TCR sequencing only when enough RNA was available from at least two tumor regions. As for this clonotype: The antigen it binds to is not known. Base qualities are not recorded, but no much larger clone differs from it by a single base.

The germline V gene (reference sequence) specifies SEHNR as CDR1 and FQNEAQ as CDR2. The junction shows trimming of 4 bases on V and 3 bases on J, plus 13 bases between the germline ends. Including cysteine and phenylalanine, the CDR3 has 15 amino acids. The only DNA kept is the CDR3, 45 bases in frame from the first base. The chain couples TRBV7-9 to TRBJ2-1, with TRBD1 as a weak D call on 6 bases. The receptor's source is a female donor with early-stage non-small cell lung cancer. Sequenced material: PBMCs, taken at surgery. The nucleotide sequence is TGTGCCAGCAGCTCCCGAACAGGGAACTACAATGAGCAGTTCTTC. Its amino acids are CASSSRTGNYNEQFF.